A single sample is the source of the 24 T cell receptor beta chains below, sequenced in a study of blood T cells in healthy people across ages. With a J-beta primer mix and a sample-barcoded 5' primer, a second PCR ran about 7 to 12 cycles. TCRdb reanalysed the 5' RACE reads using MiXCR and keeps one entry per CDR3 protein. In the table there are about 1,500,000 distinct CDR3 sequences, about 40% of which are singletons. Sequenced input: blood. These receptors originate from a woman between 18 and 29 years old in good health.

This clonotype occurred a few times. The rearrangement uses TRBV2 and TRBJ2-5; D remains ambiguous. The germline V gene encodes CDR1 SNHLY and CDR2 FYNNEI. V was shortened by 7 bases and J by 2 bases, with 11 bases between the two germline ends. This CDR3 is built from 13 residues. The CDR3 sequence is CASTSPRQETQYF. CDR3 DNA sequence: TGTGCCAGCACCTCCCCTCGGCAAGAGACCCAGTACTTC. Full variable domain (missing parts from reference TRBV2 and TRBJ2-5): EPEVTQTPSHQVTQMGQEVILRCVPISNHLYFYWYRQILGQKVEFLVSFYNNEISEKSEIFDDQFSVERPDGSNFTLKIRSTKLEDSAMYFCASTSPRQETQYFGPGTRLLVL.

The rearrangement uses TRBV29-1 and TRBJ1-2, with D possibly being TRBD1 (5 bases). The V gene lost 7 bases and the J gene lost 5 bases, with 17 bases spanning the gap. The germline V gene has CDR1 SQVTM and CDR2 ANQGSEA. The CDR3 has 13 residues. For the CDR3, the DNA is TGCAGCGCTGGAGGGGATCTCGGATATGGCTACACCTTC. Protein sequence: CSAGGDLGYGYTF.

The chain employs TRBV9 and TRBJ1-2; D unresolved. This CDR3 contains 14 residues. Germline CDR1 is SGDLS and CDR2 is YYNGEE. Trimming pared 4 bases from V and 8 bases from J, leaving 18 bases between. As DNA, the CDR3 is TGTGCCAGCAGCCCCCGGGCAGTGGATAAGGGCTACACCTTC. This translates into CASSPRAVDKGYTF.

This clonotype was counted only a few times. The chain couples TRBV29-1 to TRBJ1-2; TRBD1 is a possible D gene (6 bases). Germline V gene data show CDR1 as SQVTM and CDR2 as ANQGSEA. The CDR3 totals 13 residues. V was shortened by 6 bases and J by 2 bases, with 13 bases between the two germline ends. CDR3 residues: CSVESGHNYGYTF. The CDR3 DNA follows: TGCAGCGTCGAATCGGGACACAACTATGGCTACACCTTC.

A few counts support this clonotype. This chain links TRBV5-1 with TRBJ1-2; TRBD1 matches 7 bases. The V segment lost 2 bases and the J segment 10 bases; nucleotides outside the gene matches: 5. CDR3 length equals 12 residues. CDR1 and CDR2 from the germline V gene are SGHRS and YFSETQ. The CDR3 DNA reads as TGCGCCAGCAGCTTCGACAGGGTATCCTACACCTTC. Protein sequence: CASSFDRVSYTF.

V gene TRBV24-1 combines with J gene TRBJ2-3; 10 bases are shared with TRBD2. Trimming took 9 bases from V and 3 from J; bases not matched to a gene: 5. This CDR3 region has 14 residues. Germline CDR1 reads KGHDR; CDR2 reads SFDVKD. The CDR3 sequence is CATGAGGPTDTQYF. The CDR3 coding sequence is TGTGCCACCGGAGCGGGGGGGCCGACAGATACGCAGTATTTT.

The chain combines TRBV6-6 with TRBJ1-5; D remains unclear. Germline CDR1 MNHNY, CDR2 SVGAGI (reference sequence). The CDR3 runs to 12 residues. V dropped 6 bases and J dropped 8 bases, with 11 bases sitting between them. The CDR3 nucleotides read TGTGCCAGCAGCCCAGTTGAAGAGCCCCAGCATTTT. Translating gives CASSPVEEPQHF.

This clonotype was seen a handful of times. The chain is built from TRBV29-1 and TRBJ2-5; no firm D call. The V end lost 0 bases, the J end lost 3 bases, and 14 bases lay between the germline ends. The CDR3 is 15 residues long. CDR1 is SQVTM and CDR2 is ANQGSEA in the germline V gene. The CDR3 region is CSVEDPAPGKETQYF. The DNA for the CDR3 is TGCAGCGTTGAAGATCCCGCGCCGGGTAAAGAGACCCAGTACTTC.

As regards this clonotype: Compared with germline, one end of the junction differs, possibly owing to a read error. This chain connects TRBV12-3 or TRBV12-4 to TRBJ1-2; D remains ambiguous. This CDR3 has 12 amino acids. CDR3 bases: TGTGCCAGCAGTTTGGGTAACTATAGCTACACCTTC. The encoded protein is CASSLGNYSYTF.

This clonotype has more than one count but fewer than ten. V usage is TRBV6-1 and J usage is TRBJ1-5; D might be TRBD1 (6 bases). V lost 3 bases and J lost 7, with 10 bases in between. The CDR3 sequence is 13 residues long. Germline V CDR1 and CDR2: MNHNS, SASEGT. This chain's CDR3 is CASSDTGYQPQHF. The CDR3 DNA reads TGTGCCAGCAGTGATACAGGGTACCAGCCCCAGCATTTT.

V usage is TRBV5-5 and J usage is TRBJ2-5; D is tentatively TRBD1 or TRBD2 (5 bases each). The CDR3 covers 12 residues. CDR1 SGHKS and CDR2 YYEKEE come from the germline V gene (reference sequence). Trimming cost V 7 bases and J 5 bases, with 12 bases left between them. DNA for the CDR3: TGTGCCAGCGCCTATGGGGACGAGACCCAGTACTTC. It codes for CASAYGDETQYF.

At least ten counts were recorded for this clonotype. The chain couples TRBV12-3 or TRBV12-4 to TRBJ2-1; D possibly corresponds to TRBD2 (6 bases). The CDR3 totals 15 residues. The ends were cut back, 2 bases at V and 7 bases at J, with 15 bases in the middle. CDR3 sequence reads: CASSLRGGKWNEQFF. As DNA, the CDR3 is TGTGCCAGCAGTTTACGTGGGGGGAAATGGAATGAGCAGTTCTTC.

This clonotype was seen only a few times. The rearrangement uses TRBV12-3 or TRBV12-4 and TRBJ2-1; D may be TRBD1 (6 bases). The V end lost 3 bases, the J end lost 6 bases, and 15 bases lay between the germline ends. This CDR3 comprises 15 residues. CDR3 amino acids: CASSFLGDTFNEQFF. For the CDR3, the DNA is TGTGCCAGCAGTTTCCTTGGGGACACATTCAATGAGCAGTTCTTC.

This clonotype appeared a few times. The chain is built from TRBV12-3 or TRBV12-4 and TRBJ2-7, with D tentatively TRBD1 or TRBD2 (5 bases each). CDR3 length: 13 amino acids. Trimming took off 3 bases at V and 2 bases at J, with 8 bases between the two ends. The CDR3 sequence: CASSFRGAYEQYF. For the CDR3, the DNA is TGTGCCAGCAGTTTTCGAGGGGCCTACGAGCAGTACTTC.

V is TRBV2 and J is TRBJ2-2, with TRBD1 identical over 10 bases. CDR3 length: 15 residues. The V segment lost 6 bases and the J segment 3 bases; nucleotides outside the gene matches: 4. In germline, CDR1 is SNHLY, CDR2 FYNNEI. The chain's CDR3 is CASRRTGGDTGELFF. CDR3 coding DNA: TGTGCCAGCAGGAGGACAGGGGGTGACACCGGGGAGCTGTTTTTT. Full variable domain (remainder filled in from reference TRBV2 and TRBJ2-2): EPEVTQTPSHQVTQMGQEVILRCVPISNHLYFYWYRQILGQKVEFLVSFYNNEISEKSEIFDDQFSVERPDGSNFTLKIRSTKLEDSAMYFCASRRTGGDTGELFFGEGSRLTVL.

V and J are TRBV20-1 and TRBJ2-1, with TRBD2 identical over 7 bases. Germline lookup yields CDR1 DFQATT and CDR2 SNEGSKA (reference sequence). Trimming took 4 bases from V and 0 from J; bases not matched to a gene: 6. The CDR3 is 15 amino acids. The CDR3 loop reads CSAILGGSSYNEQFF. In nucleotides, the CDR3 is TGCAGTGCTATCCTCGGGGGGAGCTCCTACAATGAGCAGTTCTTC.

The chain combines TRBV21-1 with TRBJ2-5; TRBD1, as called in the table, went unchecked against the DNA. TRBV21-1 is deemed a pseudogene. The CDR3 covers 24 residues. Here the CDR3 DNA reads TGTGCCAGCAGCAAAGCGCTGGGGCTCTTCTGGGGTGATCTCAGCCCGGGACCCCAAGAGACCCAGTACTTC. Translation: CASSKALGLFWGDLSPGPQETQYF.

The CDR3 sequence: CASSLKGTGGREQFF. The CDR3 DNA reads TGTGCCAGCAGCCTTAAGGGGACAGGGGGCCGTGAGCAGTTCTTC. The rearrangement links TRBV3-1 to TRBJ2-1, with 12 bases matching TRBD1. Germline assignment: CDR1 LGHDT and CDR2 YNNKEL (reference sequence). The CDR3 is made up of 15 amino acids. Trimming cost V 4 bases and J 9 bases; bases outside gene matches: 7.

V gene TRBV12-3 or TRBV12-4 combines with J gene TRBJ1-6; D is possibly TRBD1 (6 bases). The V and J ends lost 4 bases and 10 bases respectively, with 14 bases between them. This CDR3 region has 14 residues. CDR3 sequence (DNA): TGTGCCAGCAGTTCTACAGGGTTGCGGTCACCCCTCCACTTT. It codes for CASSSTGLRSPLHF.

This clonotype was counted between two and nine times. V usage is TRBV12-3 or TRBV12-4 and J usage is TRBJ1-2; D call uncertain. V was trimmed by 1 base and J by 5 bases, leaving 11 bases between them. This CDR3 has 14 amino acids. CDR3 sequence: CASSLDRALYGYTF. The CDR3 region has the DNA TGTGCCAGCAGTTTAGACCGGGCCCTATATGGCTACACCTTC.

This clonotype was counted between two and nine times. The gene calls are TRBV5-6 and TRBJ1-1; the D is unclear. Germline CDR1 and CDR2: SGHDT and YYEEEE. V was pared by 4 bases and J by 1 base, with 11 bases between. CDR3 length: 14 amino acids. The CDR3, as DNA: TGTGCCAGCAGCCATTTGACAACGAACACTGAAGCTTTCTTT. This translates into CASSHLTTNTEAFF.

This clonotype occurred once. This chain uses TRBV7-2 with TRBJ1-6, with TRBD1 matching 8 bases. The J segment lost 6 bases and the V segment lost 5 bases, leaving 6 bases of the junction unmatched. CDR1 and CDR2 from the germline V gene are SGHTA and FQGNSA. The CDR3 runs 15 residues. The CDR3 DNA follows: TGTGCCAGCAGCAAAGTGACAGGGGTTAATTCACCCCTCCACTTT. Translating gives CASSKVTGVNSPLHF.

This rearrangement joins TRBV20-1 to TRBJ2-7; D call uncertain. The germline V gene has CDR1 DFQATT and CDR2 SNEGSKA (reference sequence). CDR3 length: 14 amino acids. V lost 5 bases and J 0 bases, leaving 14 bases between the germline ends. The CDR3 DNA reads TGCAGTGCTGGATCCGGTTGGAGCTCCTACGAGCAGTACTTC. Translation: CSAGSGWSSYEQYF.

The chain is built from TRBV20-1 and TRBJ2-7; D possibly corresponds to TRBD1 (6 bases). V dropped 0 bases and J dropped 3 bases, with 12 bases sitting between them. The CDR3 has 14 residues. Looked up from germline, CDR1 is DFQATT and CDR2 is SNEGSKA (reference sequence). As DNA, the CDR3 is TGCAGTGCTAGAGATCTTACAGGGAACTACGAGCAGTACTTC. Its translation: CSARDLTGNYEQYF.